A single T cell receptor beta chain is shown here with its context. One end of the junction does not line up with germline, which may come from a read error. These data originate in a study of blood T cell repertoires in COVID-19. As for the study in general: The United States, Italy and Spain provided the acute and convalescent COVID-19 samples. Sample material is recorded as cDNA or gDNA derived from T cells, B-cell-depleted T cells, or PBMCs.

Clinical history reported by participants formed the basis on which cohorts were assigned. Each recovered donor of Cohort 3 presented with two negative PCRs, clearance, or symptom resolution. This CDR3 is 11 amino acids long. Per germline, CDR1 MDHEN and CDR2 SYDVKM. Generated by immunoSEQ multiplex PCR, the TCRdb table keeps only in-frame clones and is missing some. Altogether under 300,000 clones are present, approximately 90% being singletons, with the ten largest covering around 15%. Sequenced sample: PBMCs or T cells enriched from blood (not recorded which). The receptor was isolated from a man between 18 and 29 years old who had recovered from COVID-19. V usage is TRBV28 and J usage is TRBJ2-5, with 9 bases fitting TRBD1. The CDR3 sequence: CASSLGQGLNF. The CDR3 DNA follows: TGTGCCAGCAGTTTGGGACAGGGACTGAACTTC.